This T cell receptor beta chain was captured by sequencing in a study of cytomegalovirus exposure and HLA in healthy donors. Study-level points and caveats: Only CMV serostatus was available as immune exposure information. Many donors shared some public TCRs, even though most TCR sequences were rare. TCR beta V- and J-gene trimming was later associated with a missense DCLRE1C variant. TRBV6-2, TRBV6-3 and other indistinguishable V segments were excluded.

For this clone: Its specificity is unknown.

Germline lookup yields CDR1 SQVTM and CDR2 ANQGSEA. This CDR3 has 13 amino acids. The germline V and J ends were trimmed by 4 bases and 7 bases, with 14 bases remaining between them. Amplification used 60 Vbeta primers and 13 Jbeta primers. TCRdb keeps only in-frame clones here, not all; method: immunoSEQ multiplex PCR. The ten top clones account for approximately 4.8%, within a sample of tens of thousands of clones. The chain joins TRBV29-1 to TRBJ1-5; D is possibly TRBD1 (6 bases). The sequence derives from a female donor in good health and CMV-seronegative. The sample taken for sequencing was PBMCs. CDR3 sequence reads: CSVGGGLGQPQHF. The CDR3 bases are TGCAGCGTTGGGGGGGGGCTCGGGCAGCCCCAGCATTTT.